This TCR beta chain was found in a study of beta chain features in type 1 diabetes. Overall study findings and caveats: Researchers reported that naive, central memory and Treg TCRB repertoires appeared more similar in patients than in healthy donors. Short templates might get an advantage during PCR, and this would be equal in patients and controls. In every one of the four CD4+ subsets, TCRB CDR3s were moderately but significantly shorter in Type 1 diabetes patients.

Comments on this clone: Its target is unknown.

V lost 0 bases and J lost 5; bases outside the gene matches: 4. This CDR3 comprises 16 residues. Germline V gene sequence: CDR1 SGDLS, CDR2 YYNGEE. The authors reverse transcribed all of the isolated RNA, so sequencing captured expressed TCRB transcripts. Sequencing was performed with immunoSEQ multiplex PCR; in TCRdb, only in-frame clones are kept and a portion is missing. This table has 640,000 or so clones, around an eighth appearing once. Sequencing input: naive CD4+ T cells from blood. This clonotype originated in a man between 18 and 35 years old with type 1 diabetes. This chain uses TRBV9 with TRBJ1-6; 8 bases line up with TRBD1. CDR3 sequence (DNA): TGTGCCAGCAGCGTAGATCACAGGGGGGATAATTCACCCCTCCACTTT. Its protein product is CASSVDHRGDNSPLHF.